This entry lists 5 T cell receptor beta chains sequenced from one sample in a study of vaccination effects on CD4 cells after COVID-19. Antigen-specific CD4+ T cells expanded by the ViraFEST assay with viral peptide pools were then sequenced. Subsequent to less than 13 days of culture, CD4+ T cells were isolated. Participants each got two BNT162b2 or mRNA-1273 vaccine doses. Here immunoSEQ multiplex PCR was the method, and the copy in TCRdb shows in-frame clones only, minus some. Here the sample spans some 30,000 clones, about 80% being singletons. These receptors have no identified antigens. The starting material was CD4+ T cells from PBMCs cultured with HCoV-NL63 spike peptides, obtained after COVID-19 vaccination. The origin of the receptors is a human donor who received a COVID-19 vaccine. Some clones in this sample may be carry-over from other donors' samples.

V usage is TRBV30 and J usage is TRBJ2-1; 7 positions match TRBD2. The CDR3 is made up of 14 amino acids. CDR1 is GTSNPN and CDR2 is SVGIG in the germline V gene (reference sequence). V was pared by 0 bases and J by 9 bases, with 8 bases of the junction left unmatched. The CDR3 is CAWSVGTPGGEQFF. CDR3 in DNA: TGTGCCTGGAGTGTTGGGACCCCGGGGGGTGAGCAGTTCTTC.

The rearrangement uses TRBV2 and TRBJ2-5; 12 bases line up with TRBD2. Per germline, CDR1 SNHLY and CDR2 FYNNEI. The CDR3 has 16 residues. V lost 6 bases, J lost 5 bases, and 10 bases stayed unmatched. The CDR3: CASSVQLAGGPETQYF. CDR3 coding DNA: TGTGCCAGCAGCGTACAACTAGCGGGGGGCCCCGAGACCCAGTACTTC.

The chain uses TRBV5-8 and TRBJ2-3; the match to TRBD2 covers 9 bases. The CDR3 totals 14 residues. With 10 bases clipped from V and 3 bases from J, the junction kept 9 bases outside the gene matches. Germline V gene data show CDR1 as SGHTS and CDR2 as YDEGEE. The CDR3 sequence: CAGPGLARTDTQYF. The CDR3 DNA sequence: TGTGCCGGACCGGGACTAGCCCGAACAGATACGCAGTATTTT.

The chain employs TRBV12-5 and TRBJ2-1, with 10 nucleotides matching TRBD2. CDR3 length: 18 residues. Germline-derived CDR1 and CDR2 are LGHNT and FRNRAP. With V trimmed by 6 bases and J by 7 bases, 18 bases remained unmatched. This CDR3 is CASGDRASGGTNLNEQFF. CDR3 nucleotide sequence: TGTGCTAGTGGAGACAGGGCTAGCGGGGGAACTAACCTTAATGAGCAGTTCTTC.

The chain employs TRBV5-5 and TRBJ2-7, with 10 nucleotides matching TRBD2. CDR1 SGHKS and CDR2 YYEKEE come from the germline V gene (reference sequence). This CDR3 is 15 amino acids long. V was pared by 0 bases and J by 3 bases, with 3 bases of the junction left unmatched. The CDR3 DNA reads as TGTGCCAGCAGCTTGGCACCTAGCGGGAGCTACGAGCAGTACTTC. Translating gives CASSLAPSGSYEQYF.